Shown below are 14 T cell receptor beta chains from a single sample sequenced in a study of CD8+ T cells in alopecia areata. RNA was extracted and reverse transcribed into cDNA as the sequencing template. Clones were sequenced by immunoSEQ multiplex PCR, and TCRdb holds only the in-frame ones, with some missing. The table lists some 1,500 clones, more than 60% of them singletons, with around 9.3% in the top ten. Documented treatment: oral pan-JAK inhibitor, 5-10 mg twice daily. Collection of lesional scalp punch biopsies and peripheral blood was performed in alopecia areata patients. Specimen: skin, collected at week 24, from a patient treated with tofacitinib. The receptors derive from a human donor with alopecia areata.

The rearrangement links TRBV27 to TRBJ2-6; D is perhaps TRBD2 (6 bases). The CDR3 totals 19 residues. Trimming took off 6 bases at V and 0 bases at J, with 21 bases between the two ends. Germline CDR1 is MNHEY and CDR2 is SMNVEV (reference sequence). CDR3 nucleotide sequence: TGTGCCAGCAGCCGAGGGTCGGAGGGGATAAACTCTGGGGCCAACGTCCTGACTTTC. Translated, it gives CASSRGSEGINSGANVLTF.

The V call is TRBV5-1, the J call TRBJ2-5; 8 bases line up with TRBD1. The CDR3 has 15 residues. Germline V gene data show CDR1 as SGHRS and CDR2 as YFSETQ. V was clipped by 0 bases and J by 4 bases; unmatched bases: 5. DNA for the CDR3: TGCGCCAGCAGCTTGGAGGCGACAGGGGTAGAGACCCAGTACTTC. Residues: CASSLEATGVETQYF.

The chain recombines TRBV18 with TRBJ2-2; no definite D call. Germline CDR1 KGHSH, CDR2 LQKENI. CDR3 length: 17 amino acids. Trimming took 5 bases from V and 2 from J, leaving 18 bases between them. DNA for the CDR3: TGTGCCAGCTCAGTATCCCCGAGACGGTCAAACACCGGGGAGCTGTTTTTT. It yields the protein CASSVSPRRSNTGELFF. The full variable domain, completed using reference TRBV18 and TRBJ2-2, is NAGVMQNPRHLVRRRGQEARLRCSPMKGHSHVYWYRQLPEEGLKFMVYLQKENIIDESGMPKERFSAEFPKEGPSILRIQQVVRGDSAAYFCASSVSPRRSNTGELFFGEGSRLTVL.

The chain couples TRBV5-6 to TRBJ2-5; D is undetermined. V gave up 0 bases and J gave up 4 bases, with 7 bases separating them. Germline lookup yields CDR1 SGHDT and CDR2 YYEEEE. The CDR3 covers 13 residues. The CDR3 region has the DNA TGTGCCAGCAGCTTGGATGAGGTAGAGACCCAGTACTTC. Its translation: CASSLDEVETQYF.

Here the CDR3 reads CASSEGRGNIQYF. In nucleotides, the CDR3 is TGTGCCAGCAGTGAAGGGAGGGGAAACATTCAGTACTTC. The chain employs TRBV6-1 and TRBJ2-4; D is perhaps TRBD2 (6 bases). With 1 base removed from V and 6 bases from J, the gap between germline ends came to 7 bases. CDR1 and CDR2 from the germline V gene are MNHNS and SASEGT. CDR3 size: 13 residues.

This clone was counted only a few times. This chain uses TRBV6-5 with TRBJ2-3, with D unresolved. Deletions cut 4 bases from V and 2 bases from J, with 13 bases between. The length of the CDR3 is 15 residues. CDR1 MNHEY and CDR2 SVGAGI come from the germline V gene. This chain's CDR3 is CASSFRNRATDTQYF. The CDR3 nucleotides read TGTGCCAGCAGTTTTAGGAACAGAGCCACAGATACGCAGTATTTT.

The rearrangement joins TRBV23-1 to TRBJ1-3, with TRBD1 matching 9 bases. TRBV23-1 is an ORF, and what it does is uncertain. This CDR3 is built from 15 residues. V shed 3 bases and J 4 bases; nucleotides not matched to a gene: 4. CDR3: CASSQRDRAGNTIYF. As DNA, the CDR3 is TGCGCCAGCAGTCAGCGGGACAGGGCCGGAAACACCATATATTTT.

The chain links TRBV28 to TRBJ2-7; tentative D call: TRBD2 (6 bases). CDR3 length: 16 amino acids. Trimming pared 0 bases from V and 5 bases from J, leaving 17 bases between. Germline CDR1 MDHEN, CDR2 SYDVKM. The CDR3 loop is CASSLWGGVWGHEQYF. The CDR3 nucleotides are TGTGCCAGCAGTTTATGGGGGGGAGTCTGGGGCCACGAGCAGTACTTC.

The CDR3 nucleotides are TGTGCCAGCAACTGGGGGTCGGGAGAGCAGTACTTC. This sequence encodes CASNWGSGEQYF. The chain recombines TRBV7-9 with TRBJ2-7, with D perhaps TRBD1 or TRBD2 (5 bases each). The CDR3 loop spans 12 amino acids. The V gene's germline CDR1 is SEHNR and CDR2 FQNEAQ (reference sequence). The V and J ends lost 7 bases and 7 bases respectively, with 14 bases between them.

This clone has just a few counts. Here the CDR3 reads CASSLDGRGTNEQYF. In nucleotides, the CDR3 is TGCGCCAGCAGCTTGGATGGCAGGGGGACGAACGAGCAGTACTTC. The rearrangement joins TRBV5-1 to TRBJ2-7, with TRBD1 identical over 7 bases. This CDR3 is 15 amino acids long. CDR1 SGHRS and CDR2 YFSETQ come from the germline V gene. Trimming took 0 bases from V and 5 from J; bases not matched to a gene: 8.

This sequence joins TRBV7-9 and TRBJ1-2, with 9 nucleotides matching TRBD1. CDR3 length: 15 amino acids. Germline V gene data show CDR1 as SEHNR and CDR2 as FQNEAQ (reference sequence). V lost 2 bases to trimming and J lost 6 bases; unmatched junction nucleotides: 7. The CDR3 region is CASSLWGQGNNGYTF. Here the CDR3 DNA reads TGTGCCAGCAGCTTATGGGGACAGGGAAACAATGGCTACACCTTC.

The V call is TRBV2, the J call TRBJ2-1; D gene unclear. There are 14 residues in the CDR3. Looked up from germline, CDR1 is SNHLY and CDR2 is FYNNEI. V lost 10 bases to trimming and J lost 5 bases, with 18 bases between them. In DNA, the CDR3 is TGTGCCACCCTGGAAGGCAGCTTAAACAATGAGCAGTTCTTC. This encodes CATLEGSLNNEQFF.

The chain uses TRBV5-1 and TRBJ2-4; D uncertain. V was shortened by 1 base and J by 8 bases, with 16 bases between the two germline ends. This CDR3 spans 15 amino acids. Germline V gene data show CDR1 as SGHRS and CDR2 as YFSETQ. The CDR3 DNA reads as TGCGCCAGCAGCTTGCTCGGTACAGAACCTCACATTCAGTACTTC. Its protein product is CASSLLGTEPHIQYF.

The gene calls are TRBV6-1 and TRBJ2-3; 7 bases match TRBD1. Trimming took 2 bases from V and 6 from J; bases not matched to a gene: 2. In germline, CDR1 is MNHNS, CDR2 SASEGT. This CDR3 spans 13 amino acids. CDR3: CASSERGRDTQYF. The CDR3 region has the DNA TGTGCCAGCAGTGAAAGGGGGCGGGATACGCAGTATTTT.